The present entry profiles one T cell receptor beta chain with its context. The data derive from a study of T cell changes during pregnancy in multiple sclerosis. V was shortened by 2 bases and J by 4 bases, with 14 bases between the two germline ends. This CDR3 has 15 residues. Per the germline V gene, CDR1 is LNHNV and CDR2 is YYDKDF (reference sequence). Data came from immunoSEQ multiplex PCR; TCRdb stores just in-frame clones and leaves some out. Of tens of thousands of clones listed, over 90% are singletons. The specimen was peripheral blood, collected in the third trimester of pregnancy. The clonotype comes from a female donor with multiple sclerosis, enrolled in a pregnancy study. The chain joins TRBV15 to TRBJ1-2, with a tentative D call TRBD1 (5 bases). The CDR3 DNA follows: TGTGCCACCAGCAGATTCACCGGGGGAGGCTATGGCTACACCTTC. Its translation is CATSRFTGGGYGYTF.